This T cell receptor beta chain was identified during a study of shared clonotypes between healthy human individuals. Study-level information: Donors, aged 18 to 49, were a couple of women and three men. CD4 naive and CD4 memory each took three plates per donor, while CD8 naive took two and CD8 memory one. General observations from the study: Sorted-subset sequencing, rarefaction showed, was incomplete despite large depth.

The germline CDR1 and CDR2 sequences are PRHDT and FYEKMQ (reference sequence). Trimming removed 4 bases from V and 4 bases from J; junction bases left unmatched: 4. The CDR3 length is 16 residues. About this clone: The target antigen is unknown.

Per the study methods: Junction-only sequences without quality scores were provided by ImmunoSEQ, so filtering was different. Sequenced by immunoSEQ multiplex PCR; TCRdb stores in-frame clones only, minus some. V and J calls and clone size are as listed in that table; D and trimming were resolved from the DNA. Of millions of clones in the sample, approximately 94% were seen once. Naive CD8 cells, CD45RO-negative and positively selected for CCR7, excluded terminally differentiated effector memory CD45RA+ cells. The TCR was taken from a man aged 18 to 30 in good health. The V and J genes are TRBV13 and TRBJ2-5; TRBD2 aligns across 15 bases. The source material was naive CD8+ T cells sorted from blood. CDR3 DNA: TGTGCCAGCAGCTCGGGACTAGCGGGAGGAGGAGAGACCCAGTACTTC. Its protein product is CASSSGLAGGGETQYF. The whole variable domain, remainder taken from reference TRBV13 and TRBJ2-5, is AAGVIQSPRHLIKEKRETATLKCYPIPRHDTVYWYQQGPGQDPQFLISFYEKMQSDKGSIPDRFSAQQFSDYHSELNMSSLELGDSALYFCASSSGLAGGGETQYFGPGTRLLVL.